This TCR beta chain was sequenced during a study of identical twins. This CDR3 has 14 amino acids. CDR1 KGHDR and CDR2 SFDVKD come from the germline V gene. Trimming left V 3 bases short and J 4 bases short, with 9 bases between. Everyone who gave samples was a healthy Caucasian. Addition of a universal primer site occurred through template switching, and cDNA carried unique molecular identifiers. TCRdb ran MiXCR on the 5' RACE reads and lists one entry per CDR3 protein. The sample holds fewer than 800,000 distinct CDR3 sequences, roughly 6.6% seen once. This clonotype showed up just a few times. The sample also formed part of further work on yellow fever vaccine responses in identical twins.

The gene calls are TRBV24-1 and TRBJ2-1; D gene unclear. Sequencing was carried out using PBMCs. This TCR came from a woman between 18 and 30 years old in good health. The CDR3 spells CATSDAIRYNEQFF. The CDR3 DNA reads TGTGCCACCAGTGATGCGATTAGATACAATGAGCAGTTCTTC.